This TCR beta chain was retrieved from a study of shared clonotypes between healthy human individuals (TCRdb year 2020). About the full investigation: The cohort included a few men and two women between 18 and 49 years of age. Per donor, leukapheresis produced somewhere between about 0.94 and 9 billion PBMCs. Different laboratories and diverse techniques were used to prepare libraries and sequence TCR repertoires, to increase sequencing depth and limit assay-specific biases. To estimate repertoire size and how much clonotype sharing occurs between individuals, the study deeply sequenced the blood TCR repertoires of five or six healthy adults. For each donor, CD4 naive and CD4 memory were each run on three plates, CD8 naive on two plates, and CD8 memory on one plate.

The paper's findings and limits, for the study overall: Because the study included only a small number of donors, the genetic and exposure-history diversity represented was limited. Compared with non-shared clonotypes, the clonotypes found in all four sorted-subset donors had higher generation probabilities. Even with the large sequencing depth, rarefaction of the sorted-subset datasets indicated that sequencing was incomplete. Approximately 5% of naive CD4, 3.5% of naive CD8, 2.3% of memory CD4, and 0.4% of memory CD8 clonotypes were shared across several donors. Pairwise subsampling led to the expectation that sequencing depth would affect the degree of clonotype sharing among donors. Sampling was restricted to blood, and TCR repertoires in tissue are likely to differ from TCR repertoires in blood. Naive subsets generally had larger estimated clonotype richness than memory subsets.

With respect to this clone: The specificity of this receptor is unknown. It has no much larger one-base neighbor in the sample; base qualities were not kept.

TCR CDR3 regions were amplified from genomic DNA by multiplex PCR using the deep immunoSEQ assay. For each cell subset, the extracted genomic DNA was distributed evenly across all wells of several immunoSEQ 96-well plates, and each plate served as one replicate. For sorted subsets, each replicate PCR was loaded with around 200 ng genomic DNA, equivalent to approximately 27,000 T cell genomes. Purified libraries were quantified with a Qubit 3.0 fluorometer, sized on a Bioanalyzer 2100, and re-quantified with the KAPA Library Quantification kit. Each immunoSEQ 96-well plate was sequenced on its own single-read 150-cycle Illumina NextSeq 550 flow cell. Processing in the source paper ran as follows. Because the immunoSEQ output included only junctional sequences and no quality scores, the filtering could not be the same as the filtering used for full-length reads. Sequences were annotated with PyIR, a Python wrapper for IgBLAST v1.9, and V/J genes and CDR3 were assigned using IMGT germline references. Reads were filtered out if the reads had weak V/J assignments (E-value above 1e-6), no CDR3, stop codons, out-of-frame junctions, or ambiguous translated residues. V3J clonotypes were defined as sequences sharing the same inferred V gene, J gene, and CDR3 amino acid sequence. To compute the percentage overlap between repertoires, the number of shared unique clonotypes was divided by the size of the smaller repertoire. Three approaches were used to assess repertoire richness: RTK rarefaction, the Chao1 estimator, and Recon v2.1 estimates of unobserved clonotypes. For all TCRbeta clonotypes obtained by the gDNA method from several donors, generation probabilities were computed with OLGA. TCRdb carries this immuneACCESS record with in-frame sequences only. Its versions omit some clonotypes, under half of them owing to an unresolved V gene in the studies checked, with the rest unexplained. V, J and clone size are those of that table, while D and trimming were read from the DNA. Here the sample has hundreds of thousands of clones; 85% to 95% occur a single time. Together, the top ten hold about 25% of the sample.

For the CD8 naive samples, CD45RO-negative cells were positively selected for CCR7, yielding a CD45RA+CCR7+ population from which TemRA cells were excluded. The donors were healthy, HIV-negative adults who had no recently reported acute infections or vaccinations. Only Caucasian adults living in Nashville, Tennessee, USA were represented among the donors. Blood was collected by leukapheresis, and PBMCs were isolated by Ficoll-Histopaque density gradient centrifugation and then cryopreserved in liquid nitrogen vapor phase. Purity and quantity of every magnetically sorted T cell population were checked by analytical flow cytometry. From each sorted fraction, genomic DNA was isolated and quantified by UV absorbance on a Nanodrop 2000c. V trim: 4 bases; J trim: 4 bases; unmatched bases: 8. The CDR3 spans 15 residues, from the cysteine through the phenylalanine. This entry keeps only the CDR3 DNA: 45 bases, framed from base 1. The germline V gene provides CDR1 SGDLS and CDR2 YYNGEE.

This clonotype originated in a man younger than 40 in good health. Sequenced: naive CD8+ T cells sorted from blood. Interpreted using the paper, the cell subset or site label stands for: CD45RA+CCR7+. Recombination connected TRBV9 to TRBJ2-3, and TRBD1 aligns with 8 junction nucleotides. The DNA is TGTGCCAGCAGCACGGGACAGGCCACCCCAGATACGCAGTATTTT. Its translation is CASSTGQATPDTQYF.